Sequencing of this T cell receptor delta chain was carried out in a study of gamma-delta chains in newborns, infants, children. Germline loops: CDR1 GEAIGNYY, CDR2 EKD. The CDR3 has 21 residues. The V gene end was trimmed by 4 bases and the J gene end by 3 bases; junction bases not matched to a gene: 15. TCRdb reapplied CATT to the reads. The repertoire holds more than 3,000 delta-chain clones, 4% to 5% seen once, with 5.6% in the top ten. In its sample, this clone is medium-sized (0.01 to 0.1%). The genes are TRDV2 and TRDJ3; 12 nucleotides agree with TRDD3. Sequencing was carried out using blood. This clonotype was obtained from a child who was a newborn, infant or young child, either healthy, febrile or measles-vaccinated (not recorded which). This CDR3 reads CACDPPLLGDTPDWDTRQMFF. The CDR3 coding sequence is TGTGCCTGTGATCCTCCCTTACTGGGGGATACTCCGGACTGGGACACCCGACAGATGTTTTTC.